These 14 T cell receptor beta chains came from one sample sequenced in a study of CD8 T cells in Susac syndrome. Random hexamers were used to reverse transcribe roughly 0.45 to 1 ug of RNA. In TCRdb, the immunoSEQ multiplex PCR reads were re-called with MiXCR into one record per CDR3 protein. The data show about 120,000 distinct CDR3 sequences, nearly 96% seen once. The sample taken for sequencing was CD4+ T cells from PBMCs. The receptors stem from a human donor with Susac syndrome.

The CDR3 DNA sequence: TGCAGTGCGGGAAGATCGGCGACATACAATGAGCAGTTCTTC. Translating it yields CSAGRSATYNEQFF. The chain employs TRBV20-1 and TRBJ2-1; D uncertain. This CDR3 contains 14 residues. V was cut by 6 bases and J by 4 bases, with 16 bases left in between. Per germline, CDR1 DFQATT and CDR2 SNEGSKA (reference sequence).

V and J are TRBV29-1 and TRBJ2-7; 8 positions agree with TRBD1. The germline V gene encodes CDR1 SQVTM and CDR2 ANQGSEA. The V segment lost 6 bases and the J segment 3 bases; nucleotides outside the gene matches: 7. The CDR3 spans 13 residues. CDR3 DNA: TGCAGCGTCGCCACAGGGGGTTACTACGAGCAGTACTTC. Its translation is CSVATGGYYEQYF.

This chain uses TRBV3-1 with TRBJ1-1; D is unresolved. CDR1 is LGHDT, CDR2 YNNKEL, per germline (reference sequence). Trimming removed 1 base from V and 1 base from J, with 7 bases in between. This CDR3 is built from 14 residues. The CDR3 DNA reads TGTGCCAGCAGCCAAGGCAAAAGGAACACTGAAGCTTTCTTT. As protein: CASSQGKRNTEAFF.

This clonotype came up a few times. This sequence joins TRBV19 and TRBJ2-3, with D possibly matching TRBD2 (6 bases). The V gene's germline CDR1 is LNHDA and CDR2 SQIVND (reference sequence). The CDR3 is 14 amino acids. V shed 5 bases and J shed 0 bases, with 9 bases lying between them. Here the CDR3 reads CASSASGSTDTQYF. The CDR3 DNA sequence: TGTGCCAGTAGTGCGAGCGGGAGCACAGATACGCAGTATTTT. The whole variable domain, remainder taken from reference TRBV19 and TRBJ2-3, is DGGITQSPKYLFRKEGQNVTLSCEQNLNHDAMYWYRQDPGQGLRLIYYSQIVNDFQKGDIAEGYSVSREKKESFPLTVTSAQKNPTAFYLCASSASGSTDTQYFGPGTRLTVL.

The rearrangement uses TRBV6-5 and TRBJ2-5; D unresolved. The ends were cut back, 0 bases at V and 2 bases at J, with 10 bases in the middle. The CDR3 is 15 residues long. Germline assignment: CDR1 MNHEY and CDR2 SVGAGI. The CDR3 DNA is TGTGCCAGCAGTTACTCTTACGCGATTCAAGAGACCCAGTACTTC. Its protein is CASSYSYAIQETQYF.

The chain combines TRBV3-1 with TRBJ2-7; D may match TRBD1 or TRBD2 (5 bases each). V was cut by 6 bases and J by 3 bases, with 15 bases left in between. CDR3 length equals 14 residues. Germline CDR1 and CDR2: LGHDT and YNNKEL (reference sequence). DNA for the CDR3: TGTGCCAGCAGGCCCCGAGAGGGGAACTACGAGCAGTACTTC. Amino acids: CASRPREGNYEQYF.

This sequence joins TRBV24-1 and TRBJ2-1; D is ambiguous. This CDR3 region has 16 residues. Germline V lookup: CDR1 KGHDR, CDR2 SFDVKD. V lost 3 bases and J 3 bases, leaving 14 bases between the germline ends. Here the CDR3 reads CATSDQTTRSYNEQFF. As DNA, the CDR3 is TGTGCCACCAGTGATCAAACGACTCGCAGCTACAATGAGCAGTTCTTC.

The chain employs TRBV5-4 and TRBJ1-1; 7 nucleotides line up with TRBD1. The CDR3 has 16 amino acids. Trimming cost V 0 bases and J 0 bases; bases outside gene matches: 5. CDR1 and CDR2 (germline): SGHNT, YYREEE (reference sequence). CDR3 residues: CASSLVQGRMNTEAFF. The CDR3 bases are TGTGCCAGCAGCTTGGTACAGGGGCGCATGAACACTGAAGCTTTCTTT.

The chain combines TRBV6-5 with TRBJ2-7; the match to TRBD1 covers 7 bases. The CDR3 is made up of 14 amino acids. From germline, CDR1 is MNHEY and CDR2 SVGAGI. V was clipped by 5 bases and J by 7 bases; unmatched bases: 11. The DNA for the CDR3 is TGTGCCAGCAGTCGCGGACAGGATCTTAGGGAGCAGTACTTC. This codes for CASSRGQDLREQYF.

The rearrangement links TRBV18 to TRBJ1-2; D possibly corresponds to TRBD1 (5 bases). Germline CDR1 and CDR2: KGHSH and LQKENI. V dropped 3 bases and J dropped 2 bases, with 10 bases sitting between them. There are 14 residues in the CDR3. The CDR3 DNA follows: TGTGCCAGCTCACCTTCCAGGGACAACTATGGCTACACCTTC. It is translated as CASSPSRDNYGYTF.

The chain recombines TRBV12-3 or TRBV12-4 with TRBJ2-6, with D uncertain. The CDR3 totals 15 residues. V lost 8 bases and J 0 bases, leaving 11 bases between the germline ends. The CDR3, as DNA: TGTGCCAGCTCACTCTCCATCTCTGGGGCCAACGTCCTGACTTTC. Amino acid sequence: CASSLSISGANVLTF.

J is TRBJ2-3 and V is TRBV6-5; 10 nucleotides match TRBD2. There are 19 residues in the CDR3. In germline, CDR1 is MNHEY, CDR2 SVGAGI. Trimming took 2 bases from V and 4 from J; bases not matched to a gene: 15. This CDR3 is CASSYRGSGRAEGADTQYF. DNA of the CDR3: TGTGCCAGCAGTTACCGAGGGAGCGGGAGGGCCGAGGGAGCAGATACGCAGTATTTT.

The chain links TRBV20-1 to TRBJ2-5; TRBD2 aligns across 9 bases. The CDR3 runs to 13 residues. CDR1 and CDR2 (germline): DFQATT, SNEGSKA (reference sequence). CDR3 region: CSARSGSQETQYF. In nucleotides, the CDR3 is TGCAGCGCCCGTAGCGGGAGCCAAGAGACCCAGTACTTC.

The rearrangement uses TRBV5-1 and TRBJ2-5; either TRBD1 or TRBD2 may supply D (6 bases each). The V gene lost 4 bases and the J gene lost 5 bases, with 12 bases spanning the gap. Germline V CDR1 and CDR2: SGHRS, YFSETQ. CDR3 length equals 13 residues. The CDR3 DNA is TGCGCCAGCAGCCCCCTAGGGGGGGAGACCCAGTACTTC. Amino acid sequence: CASSPLGGETQYF.